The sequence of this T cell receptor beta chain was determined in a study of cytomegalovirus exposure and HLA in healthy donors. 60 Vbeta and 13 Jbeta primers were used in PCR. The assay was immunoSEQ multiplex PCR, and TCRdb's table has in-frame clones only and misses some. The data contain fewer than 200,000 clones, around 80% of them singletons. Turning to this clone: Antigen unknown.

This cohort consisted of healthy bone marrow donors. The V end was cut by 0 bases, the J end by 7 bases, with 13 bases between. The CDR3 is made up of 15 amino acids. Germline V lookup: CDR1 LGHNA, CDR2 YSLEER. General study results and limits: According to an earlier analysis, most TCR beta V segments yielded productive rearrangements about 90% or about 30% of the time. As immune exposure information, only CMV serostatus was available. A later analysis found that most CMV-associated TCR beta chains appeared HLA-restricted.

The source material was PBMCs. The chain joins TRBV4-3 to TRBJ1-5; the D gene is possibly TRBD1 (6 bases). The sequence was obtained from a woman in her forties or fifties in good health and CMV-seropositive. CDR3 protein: CASSQDLGGRQPQHF. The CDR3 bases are TGCGCCAGCAGCCAAGATCTAGGGGGACGACAGCCCCAGCATTTT.